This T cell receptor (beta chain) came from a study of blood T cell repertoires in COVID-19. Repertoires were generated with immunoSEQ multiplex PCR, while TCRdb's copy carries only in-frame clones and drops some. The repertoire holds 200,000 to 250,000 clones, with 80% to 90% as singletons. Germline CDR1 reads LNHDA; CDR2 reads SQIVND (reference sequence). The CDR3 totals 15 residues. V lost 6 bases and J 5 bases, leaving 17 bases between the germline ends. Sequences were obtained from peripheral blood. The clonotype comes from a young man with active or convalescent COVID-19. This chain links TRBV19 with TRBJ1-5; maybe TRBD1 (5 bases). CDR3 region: CASSVRGGLHQPQHF. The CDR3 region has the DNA TGTGCCAGTAGCGTAAGGGGTGGGCTGCATCAGCCCCAGCATTTT. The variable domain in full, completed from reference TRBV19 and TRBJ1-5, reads DGGITQSPKYLFRKEGQNVTLSCEQNLNHDAMYWYRQDPGQGLRLIYYSQIVNDFQKGDIAEGYSVSREKKESFPLTVTSAQKNPTAFYLCASSVRGGLHQPQHFGDGTRLSIL.